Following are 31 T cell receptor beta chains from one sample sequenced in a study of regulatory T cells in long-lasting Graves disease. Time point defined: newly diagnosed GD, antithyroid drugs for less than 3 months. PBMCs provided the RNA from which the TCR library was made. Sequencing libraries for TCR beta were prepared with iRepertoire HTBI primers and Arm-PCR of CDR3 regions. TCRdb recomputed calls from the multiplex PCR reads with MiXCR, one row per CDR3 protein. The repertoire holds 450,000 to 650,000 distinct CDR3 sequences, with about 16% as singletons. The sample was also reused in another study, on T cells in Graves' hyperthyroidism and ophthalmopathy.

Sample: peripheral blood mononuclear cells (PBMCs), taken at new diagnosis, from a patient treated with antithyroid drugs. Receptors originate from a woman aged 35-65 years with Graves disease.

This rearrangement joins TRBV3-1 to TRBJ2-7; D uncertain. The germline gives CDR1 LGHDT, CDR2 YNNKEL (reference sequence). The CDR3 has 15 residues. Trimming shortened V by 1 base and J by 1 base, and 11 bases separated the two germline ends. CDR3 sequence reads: CASSQGVFGSYEQYF. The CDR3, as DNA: TGTGCCAGCAGCCAAGGGGTTTTCGGGTCCTACGAGCAGTACTTC.

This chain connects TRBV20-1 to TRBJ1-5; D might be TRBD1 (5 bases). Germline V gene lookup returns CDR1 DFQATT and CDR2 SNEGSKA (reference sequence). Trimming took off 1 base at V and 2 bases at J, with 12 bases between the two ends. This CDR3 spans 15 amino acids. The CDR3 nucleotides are TGCAGTGCTAGAGTAGGGGTGGGGGGCAATCAGCCCCAGCATTTT. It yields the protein CSARVGVGGNQPQHF.

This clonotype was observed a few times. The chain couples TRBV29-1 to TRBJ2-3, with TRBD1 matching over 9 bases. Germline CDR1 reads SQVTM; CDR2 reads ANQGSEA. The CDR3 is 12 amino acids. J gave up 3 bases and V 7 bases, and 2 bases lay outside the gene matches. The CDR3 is CSGDRGTDTQYF. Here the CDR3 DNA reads TGCAGCGGCGACAGGGGGACAGATACGCAGTATTTT.

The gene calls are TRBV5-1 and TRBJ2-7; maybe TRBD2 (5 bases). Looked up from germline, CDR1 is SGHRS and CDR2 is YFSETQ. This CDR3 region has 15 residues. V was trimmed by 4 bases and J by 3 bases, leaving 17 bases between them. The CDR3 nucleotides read TGCGCCAGCAGCCCCGAAGGCCTAGCAAGCTACGAGCAGTACTTC. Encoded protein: CASSPEGLASYEQYF. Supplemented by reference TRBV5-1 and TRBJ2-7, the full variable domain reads KAGVTQTPRYLIKTRGQQVTLSCSPISGHRSVSWYQQTPGQGLQFLFEYFSETQRNKGNFPGRFSGRQFSNSRSEMNVSTLELGDSALYLCASSPEGLASYEQYFGPGTRLTVT.

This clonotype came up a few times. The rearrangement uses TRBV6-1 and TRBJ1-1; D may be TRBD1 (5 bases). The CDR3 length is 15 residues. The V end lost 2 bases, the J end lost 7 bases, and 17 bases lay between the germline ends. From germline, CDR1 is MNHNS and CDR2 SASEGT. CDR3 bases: TGTGCCAGCAGTGAAAGGGGTGGTCAGCGGCTTGAAGCTTTCTTT. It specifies CASSERGGQRLEAFF.

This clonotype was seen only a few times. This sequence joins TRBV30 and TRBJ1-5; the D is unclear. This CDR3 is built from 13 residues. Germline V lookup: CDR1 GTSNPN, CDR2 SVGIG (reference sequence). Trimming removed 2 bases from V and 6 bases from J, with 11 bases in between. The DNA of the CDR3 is TGTGCCTGGAGTATTGGGTGGGGTCAGCCCCAGCATTTT. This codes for CAWSIGWGQPQHF.

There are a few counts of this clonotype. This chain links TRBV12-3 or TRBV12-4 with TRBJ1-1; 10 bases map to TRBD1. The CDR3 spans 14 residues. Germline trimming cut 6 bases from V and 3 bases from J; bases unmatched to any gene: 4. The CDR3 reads CASSDRGLYTEAFF. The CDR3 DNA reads TGTGCCAGCAGCGACAGGGGGCTGTACACTGAAGCTTTCTTT.

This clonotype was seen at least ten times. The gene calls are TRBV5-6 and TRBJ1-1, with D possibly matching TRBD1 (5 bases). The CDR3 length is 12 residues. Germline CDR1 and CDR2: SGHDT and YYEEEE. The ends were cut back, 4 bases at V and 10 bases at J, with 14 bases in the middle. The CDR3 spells CASSMGGWRAFF. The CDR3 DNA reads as TGTGCCAGCAGCATGGGGGGTTGGAGAGCTTTCTTT.

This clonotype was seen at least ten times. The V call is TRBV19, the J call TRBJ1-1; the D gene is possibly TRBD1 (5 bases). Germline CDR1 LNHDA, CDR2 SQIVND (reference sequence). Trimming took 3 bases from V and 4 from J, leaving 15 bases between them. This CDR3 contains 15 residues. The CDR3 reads CASSMHRGRGTEAFF. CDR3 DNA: TGTGCCAGTAGTATGCACCGGGGTAGGGGCACTGAAGCTTTCTTT.

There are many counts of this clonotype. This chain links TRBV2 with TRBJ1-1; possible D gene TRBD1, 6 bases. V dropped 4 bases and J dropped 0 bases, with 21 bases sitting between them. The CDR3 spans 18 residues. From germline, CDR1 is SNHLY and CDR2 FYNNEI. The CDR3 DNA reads TGTGCCAGCAGTGGGACCGGACAGCGATCTTACATGAACACTGAAGCTTTCTTT. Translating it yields CASSGTGQRSYMNTEAFF.

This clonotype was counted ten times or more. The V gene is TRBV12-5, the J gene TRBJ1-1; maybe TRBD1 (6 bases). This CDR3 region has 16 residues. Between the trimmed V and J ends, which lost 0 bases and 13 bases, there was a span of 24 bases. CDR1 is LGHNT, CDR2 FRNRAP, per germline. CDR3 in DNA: TGTGCTAGTGGTTTGGTACTGGGGGCCTCCTCCGAAGAGGGTTTCTTT. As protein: CASGLVLGASSEEGFF.

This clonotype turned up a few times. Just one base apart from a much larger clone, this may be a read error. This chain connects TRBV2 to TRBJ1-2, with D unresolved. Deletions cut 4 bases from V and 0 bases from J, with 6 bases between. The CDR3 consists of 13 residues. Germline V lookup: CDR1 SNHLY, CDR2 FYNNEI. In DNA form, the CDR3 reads TGTGCCAGCAGTGGTCCCCCTAACTATGGCTACACCTTC. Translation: CASSGPPNYGYTF.

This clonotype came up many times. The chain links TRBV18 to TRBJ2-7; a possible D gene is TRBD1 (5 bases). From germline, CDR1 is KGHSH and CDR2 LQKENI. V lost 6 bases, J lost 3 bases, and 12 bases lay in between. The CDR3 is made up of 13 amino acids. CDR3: CASSQEQDYEQYF. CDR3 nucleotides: TGTGCCAGCTCCCAGGAACAGGACTACGAGCAGTACTTC.

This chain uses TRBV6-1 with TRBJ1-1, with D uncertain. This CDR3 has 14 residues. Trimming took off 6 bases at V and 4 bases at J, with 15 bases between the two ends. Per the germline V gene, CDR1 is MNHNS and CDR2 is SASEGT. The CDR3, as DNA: TGTGCCAGCAGGGACGCGAGGGTGGGCACTGAAGCTTTCTTT. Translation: CASRDARVGTEAFF.

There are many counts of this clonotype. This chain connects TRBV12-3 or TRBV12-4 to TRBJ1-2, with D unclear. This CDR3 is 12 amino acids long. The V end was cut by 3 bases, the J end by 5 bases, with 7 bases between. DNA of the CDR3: TGTGCCAGCAGTTTCACGCCGTATGGCTACACCTTC. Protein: CASSFTPYGYTF.

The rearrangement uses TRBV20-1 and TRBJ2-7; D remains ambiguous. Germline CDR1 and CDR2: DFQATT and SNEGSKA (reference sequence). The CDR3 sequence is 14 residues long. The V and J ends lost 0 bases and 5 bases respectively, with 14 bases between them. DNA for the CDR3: TGCAGTGCTAGAGATCCCCAGGCCCCCCACGAGCAGTACTTC. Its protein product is CSARDPQAPHEQYF.

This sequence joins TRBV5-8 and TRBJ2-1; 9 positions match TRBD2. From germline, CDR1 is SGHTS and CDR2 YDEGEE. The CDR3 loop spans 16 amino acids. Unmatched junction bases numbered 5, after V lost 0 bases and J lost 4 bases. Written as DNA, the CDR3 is TGTGCCAGCAGCTTGGGCGGGGGGGAGATTTACAATGAGCAGTTCTTC. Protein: CASSLGGGEIYNEQFF.

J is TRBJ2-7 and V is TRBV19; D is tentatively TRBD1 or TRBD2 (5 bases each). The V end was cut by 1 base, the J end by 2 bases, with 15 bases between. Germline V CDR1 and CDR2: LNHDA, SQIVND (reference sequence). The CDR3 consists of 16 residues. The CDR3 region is CASSIAGTDLPYEQYF. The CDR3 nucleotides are TGTGCCAGTAGTATAGCGGGGACGGACCTACCCTACGAGCAGTACTTC.

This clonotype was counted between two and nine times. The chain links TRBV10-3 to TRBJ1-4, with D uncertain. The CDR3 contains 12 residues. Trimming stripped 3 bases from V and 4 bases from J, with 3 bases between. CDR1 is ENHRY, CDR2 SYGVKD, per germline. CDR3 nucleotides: TGTGCCATCAGTGACCGTAATGAAAAACTGTTTTTT. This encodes CAISDRNEKLFF.

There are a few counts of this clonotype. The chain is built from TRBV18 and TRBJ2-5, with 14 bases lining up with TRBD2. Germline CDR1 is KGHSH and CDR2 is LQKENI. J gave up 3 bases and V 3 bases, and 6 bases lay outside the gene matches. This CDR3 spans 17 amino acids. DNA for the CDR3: TGTGCCAGCTCACCTACAACGGGACTAGCGGGGGAAGAGACCCAGTACTTC. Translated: CASSPTTGLAGEETQYF.

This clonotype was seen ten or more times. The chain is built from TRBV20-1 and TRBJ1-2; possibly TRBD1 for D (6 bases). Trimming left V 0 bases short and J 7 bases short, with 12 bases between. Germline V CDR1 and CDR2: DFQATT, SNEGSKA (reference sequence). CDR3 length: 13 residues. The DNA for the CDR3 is TGCAGTGCTAGAGATATGGGGGGCCTTGGCTACACCTTC. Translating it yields CSARDMGGLGYTF.

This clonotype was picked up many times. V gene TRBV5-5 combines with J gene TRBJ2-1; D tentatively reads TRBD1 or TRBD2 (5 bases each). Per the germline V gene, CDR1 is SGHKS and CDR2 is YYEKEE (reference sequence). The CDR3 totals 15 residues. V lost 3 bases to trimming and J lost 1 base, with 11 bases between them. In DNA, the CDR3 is TGTGCCAGCAGCTGGGACCAGCGGTCCTACAATGAGCAGTTCTTC. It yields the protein CASSWDQRSYNEQFF.

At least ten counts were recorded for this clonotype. The CDR3 DNA is TGTGCCACCAGTGATAGGGTCACCGGGGAGCTGTTTTTT. Amino acids: CATSDRVTGELFF. This chain links TRBV24-1 with TRBJ2-2; D gene ambiguous. With 3 bases removed from V and 4 bases from J, the gap between germline ends came to 5 bases. Germline CDR1 and CDR2: KGHDR and SFDVKD. The CDR3 is 13 amino acids.

The CDR3 loop reads CSARLAGVLGELFF. In DNA form, the CDR3 reads TGCAGTGCTAGACTAGCGGGAGTCCTAGGGGAGCTGTTTTTT. The chain links TRBV20-1 to TRBJ2-2, with 10 nucleotides matching TRBD2. The germline V gene has CDR1 DFQATT and CDR2 SNEGSKA (reference sequence). The CDR3 covers 14 residues. Trimming took 2 bases from V and 8 from J; bases not matched to a gene: 5.

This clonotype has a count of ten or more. DNA for the CDR3: TGTGCCAGCAGCTCGCTGCGCCGCAGCTCCTACAATGAGCAGTTCTTC. This sequence encodes CASSSLRRSSYNEQFF. This chain connects TRBV2 to TRBJ2-1, with D unresolved. Trimming removed 6 bases from V and 0 bases from J, with 15 bases in between. Germline assignment: CDR1 SNHLY and CDR2 FYNNEI. The CDR3 totals 16 residues.

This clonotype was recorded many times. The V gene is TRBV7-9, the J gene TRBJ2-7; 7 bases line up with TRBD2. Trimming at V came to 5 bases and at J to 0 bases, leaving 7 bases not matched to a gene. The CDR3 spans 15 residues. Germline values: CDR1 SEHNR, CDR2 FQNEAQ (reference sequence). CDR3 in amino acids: CASSPSGVSSYEQYF. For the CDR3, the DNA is TGTGCCAGCAGCCCGAGCGGGGTAAGCTCCTACGAGCAGTACTTC.

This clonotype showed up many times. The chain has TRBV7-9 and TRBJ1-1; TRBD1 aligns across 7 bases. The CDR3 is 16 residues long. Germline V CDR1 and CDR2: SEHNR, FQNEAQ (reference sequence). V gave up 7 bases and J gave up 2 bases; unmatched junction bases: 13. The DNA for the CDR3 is TGTGCCAGCATCCCCAGGGGGACTAACACCAACACTGAAGCTTTCTTT. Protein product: CASIPRGTNTNTEAFF.

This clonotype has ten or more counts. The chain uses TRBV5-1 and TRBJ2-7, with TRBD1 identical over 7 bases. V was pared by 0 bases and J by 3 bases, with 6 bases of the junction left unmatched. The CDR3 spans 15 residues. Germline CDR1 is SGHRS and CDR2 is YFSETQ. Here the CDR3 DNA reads TGCGCCAGCAGCTTGGAACAGGGGCATGGCTACGAGCAGTACTTC. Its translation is CASSLEQGHGYEQYF.

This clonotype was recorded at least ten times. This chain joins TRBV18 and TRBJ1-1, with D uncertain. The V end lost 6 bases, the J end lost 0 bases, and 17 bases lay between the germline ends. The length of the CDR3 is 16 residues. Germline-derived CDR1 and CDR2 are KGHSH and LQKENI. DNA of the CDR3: TGTGCCAGCTCGCCTCTTTTTGGTGTCGTGAACACTGAAGCTTTCTTT. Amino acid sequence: CASSPLFGVVNTEAFF.

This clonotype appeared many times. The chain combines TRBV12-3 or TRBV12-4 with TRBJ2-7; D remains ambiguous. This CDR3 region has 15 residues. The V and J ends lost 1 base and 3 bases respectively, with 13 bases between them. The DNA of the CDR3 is TGTGCCAGCAGTTTAGGGGGAACGTTGGTCTACGAGCAGTACTTC. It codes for CASSLGGTLVYEQYF.

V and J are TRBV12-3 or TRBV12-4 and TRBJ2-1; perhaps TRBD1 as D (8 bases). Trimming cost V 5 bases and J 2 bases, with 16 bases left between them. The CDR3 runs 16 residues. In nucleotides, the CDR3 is TGTGCCAGCAGTCCCAGGGGGCGGGGGACCTACAATGAGCAGTTCTTC. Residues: CASSPRGRGTYNEQFF.